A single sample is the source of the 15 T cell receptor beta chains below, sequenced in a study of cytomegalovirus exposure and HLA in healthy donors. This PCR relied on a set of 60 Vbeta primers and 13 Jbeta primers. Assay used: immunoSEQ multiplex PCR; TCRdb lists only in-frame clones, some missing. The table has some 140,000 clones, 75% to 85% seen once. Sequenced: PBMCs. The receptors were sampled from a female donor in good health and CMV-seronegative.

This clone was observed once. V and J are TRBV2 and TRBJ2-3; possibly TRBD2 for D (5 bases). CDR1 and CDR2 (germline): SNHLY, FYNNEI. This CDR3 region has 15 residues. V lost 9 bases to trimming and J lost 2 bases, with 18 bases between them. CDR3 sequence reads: CARASGSVSTDTQYF. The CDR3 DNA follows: TGTGCCAGAGCCAGCGGTTCAGTGTCCACAGATACGCAGTATTTT.

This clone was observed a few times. The CDR3 DNA sequence: TGTGCCAGCAGCTCGGGAGGGACAGTGAACACTGAAGCTTTCTTT. Translated, it gives CASSSGGTVNTEAFF. The chain is built from TRBV5-4 and TRBJ1-1; 7 bases are shared with TRBD1. With V trimmed by 3 bases and J by 0 bases, 5 bases remained unmatched. Germline-derived CDR1 and CDR2 are SGHNT and YYREEE (reference sequence). CDR3 length: 15 amino acids. The full variable domain, rest sourced from reference TRBV5-4 and TRBJ1-1, is ETGVTQSPTHLIKTRGQQVTLRCSSQSGHNTVSWYQQALGQGPQFIFQYYREEENGRGNFPPRFSGLQFPNYSSELNVNALELDDSALYLCASSSGGTVNTEAFFGQGTRLTVV.

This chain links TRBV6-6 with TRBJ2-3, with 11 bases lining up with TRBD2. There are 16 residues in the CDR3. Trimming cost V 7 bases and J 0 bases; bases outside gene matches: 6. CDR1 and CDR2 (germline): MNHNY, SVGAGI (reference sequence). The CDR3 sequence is CASNSGGDPSTDTQYF. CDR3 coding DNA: TGTGCCAGCAATAGCGGGGGGGATCCTAGCACAGATACGCAGTATTTT.

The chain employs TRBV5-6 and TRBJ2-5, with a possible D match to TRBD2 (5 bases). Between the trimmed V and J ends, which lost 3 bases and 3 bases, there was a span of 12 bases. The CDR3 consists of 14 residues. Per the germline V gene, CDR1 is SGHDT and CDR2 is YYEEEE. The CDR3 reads CASSWQRTKETQYF. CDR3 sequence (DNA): TGTGCCAGCAGCTGGCAGCGGACGAAAGAGACCCAGTACTTC.

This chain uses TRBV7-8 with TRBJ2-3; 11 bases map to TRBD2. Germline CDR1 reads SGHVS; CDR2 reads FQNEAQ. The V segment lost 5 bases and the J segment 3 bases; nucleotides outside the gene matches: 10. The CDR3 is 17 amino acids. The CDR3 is CASSPPYSGRATDTQYF. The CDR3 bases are TGTGCCAGCAGCCCCCCTTATAGCGGGAGGGCGACAGATACGCAGTATTTT. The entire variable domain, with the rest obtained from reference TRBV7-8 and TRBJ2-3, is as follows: GAGVSQSPRYKVAKRGQDVALRCDPISGHVSLFWYQQALGQGPEFLTYFQNEAQLDKSGLPSDRFFAERPEGSVSTLKIQRTQQEDSAVYLCASSPPYSGRATDTQYFGPGTRLTVL.

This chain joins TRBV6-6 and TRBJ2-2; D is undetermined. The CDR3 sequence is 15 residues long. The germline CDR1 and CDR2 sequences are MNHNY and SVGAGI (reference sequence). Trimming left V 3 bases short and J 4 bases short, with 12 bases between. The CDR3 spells CASSYGRAGTGELFF. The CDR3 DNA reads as TGTGCCAGCAGTTATGGGCGAGCAGGCACCGGGGAGCTGTTTTTT.

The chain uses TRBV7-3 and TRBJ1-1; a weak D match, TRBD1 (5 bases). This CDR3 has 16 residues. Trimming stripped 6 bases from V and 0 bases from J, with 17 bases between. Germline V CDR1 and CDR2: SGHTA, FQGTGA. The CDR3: CASSQRPTVMNTEAFF. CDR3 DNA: TGTGCCAGCAGTCAACGCCCGACAGTAATGAACACTGAAGCTTTCTTT. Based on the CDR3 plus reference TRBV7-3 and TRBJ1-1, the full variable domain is GAGVSQTPSNKVTEKGKYVELRCDPISGHTALYWYRQSLGQGPEFLIYFQGTGAADDSGLPNDRFFAVRPEGSVSTLKIQRTERGDSAVYLCASSQRPTVMNTEAFFGQGTRLTVV.

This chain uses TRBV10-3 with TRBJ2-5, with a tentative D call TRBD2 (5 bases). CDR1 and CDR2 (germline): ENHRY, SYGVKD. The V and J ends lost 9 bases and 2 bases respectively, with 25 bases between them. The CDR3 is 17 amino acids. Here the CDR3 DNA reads TGTGCCATTCCCAGGACTGAAACTAGACCTGGACAAGAGACCCAGTACTTC. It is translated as CAIPRTETRPGQETQYF.

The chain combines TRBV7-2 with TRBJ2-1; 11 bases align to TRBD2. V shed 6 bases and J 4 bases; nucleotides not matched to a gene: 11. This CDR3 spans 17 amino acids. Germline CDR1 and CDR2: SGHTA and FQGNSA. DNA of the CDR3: TGTGCCAGCAGTCATAATGTCCTAGCGGGGGGTTACAATGAGCAGTTCTTC. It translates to CASSHNVLAGGYNEQFF.

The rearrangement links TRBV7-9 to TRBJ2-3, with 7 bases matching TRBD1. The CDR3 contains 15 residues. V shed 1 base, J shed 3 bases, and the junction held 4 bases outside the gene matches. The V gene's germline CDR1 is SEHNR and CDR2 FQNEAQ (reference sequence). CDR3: CASSLEGGGTDTQYF. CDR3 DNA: TGTGCCAGCAGCTTAGAAGGGGGCGGAACAGATACGCAGTATTTT.

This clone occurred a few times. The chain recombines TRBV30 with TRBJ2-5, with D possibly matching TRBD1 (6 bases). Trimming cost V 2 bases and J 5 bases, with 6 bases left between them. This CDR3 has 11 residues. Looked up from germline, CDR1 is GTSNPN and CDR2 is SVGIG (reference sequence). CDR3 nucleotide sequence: TGTGCCTGGAGTACAGGGGAGACCCAGTACTTC. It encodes CAWSTGETQYF.

CDR3 nucleotides: TGCGCCAGCAGCCAAGGGACAGGGCTCGAAGAAAAACTGTTTTTT. Translated, it gives CASSQGTGLEEKLFF. The rearrangement uses TRBV4-3 and TRBJ1-4, with 8 bases lining up with TRBD1. The CDR3 sequence is 15 residues long. Germline values: CDR1 LGHNA, CDR2 YSLEER. V lost 1 base and J lost 8; bases outside the gene matches: 6.

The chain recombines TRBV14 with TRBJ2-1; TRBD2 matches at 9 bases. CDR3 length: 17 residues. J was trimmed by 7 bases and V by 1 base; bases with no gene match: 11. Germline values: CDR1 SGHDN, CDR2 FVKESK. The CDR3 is CASSQAFSGRARNEQFF. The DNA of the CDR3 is TGTGCCAGCAGCCAAGCCTTTAGCGGGAGAGCGAGAAATGAGCAGTTCTTC.

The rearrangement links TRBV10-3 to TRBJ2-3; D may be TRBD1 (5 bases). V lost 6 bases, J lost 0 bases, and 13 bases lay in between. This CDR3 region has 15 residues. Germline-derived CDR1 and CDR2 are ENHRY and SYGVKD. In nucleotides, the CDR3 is TGTGCCATCAGGTCAGGGCAGGTTAGCACAGATACGCAGTATTTT. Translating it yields CAIRSGQVSTDTQYF.

The CDR3 DNA reads as TGCGCCAGCAGTGAGGGACTAGCGAGGTTCCGGGAGCTGTTTTTT. This codes for CASSEGLARFRELFF. The chain carries TRBV4-1 and TRBJ2-2, with 10 bases that match TRBD2. Germline lookup yields CDR1 MGHRA and CDR2 YSYEKL. J gave up 9 bases and V 6 bases, and 10 bases lay outside the gene matches. The CDR3 sequence is 15 residues long.